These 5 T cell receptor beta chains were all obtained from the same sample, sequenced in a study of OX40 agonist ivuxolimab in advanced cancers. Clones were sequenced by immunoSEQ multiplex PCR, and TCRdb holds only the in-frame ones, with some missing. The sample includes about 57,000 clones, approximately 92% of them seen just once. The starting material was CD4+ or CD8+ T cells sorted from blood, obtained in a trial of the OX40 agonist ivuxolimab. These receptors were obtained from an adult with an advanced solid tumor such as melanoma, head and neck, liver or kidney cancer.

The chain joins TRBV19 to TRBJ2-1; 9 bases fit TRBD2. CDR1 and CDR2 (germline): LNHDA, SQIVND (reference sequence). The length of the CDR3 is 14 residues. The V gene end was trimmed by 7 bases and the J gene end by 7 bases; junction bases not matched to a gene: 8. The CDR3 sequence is CASIQTSGGNEQFF. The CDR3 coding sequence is TGTGCCAGTATCCAGACTAGCGGTGGGAATGAGCAGTTCTTC.

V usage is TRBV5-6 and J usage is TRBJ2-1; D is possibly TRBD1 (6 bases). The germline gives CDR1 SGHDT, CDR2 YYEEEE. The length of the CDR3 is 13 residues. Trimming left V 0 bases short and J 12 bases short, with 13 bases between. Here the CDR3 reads CASSLEGSGVQFF. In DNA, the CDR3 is TGTGCCAGCAGCTTGGAGGGTTCAGGGGTGCAGTTCTTC.

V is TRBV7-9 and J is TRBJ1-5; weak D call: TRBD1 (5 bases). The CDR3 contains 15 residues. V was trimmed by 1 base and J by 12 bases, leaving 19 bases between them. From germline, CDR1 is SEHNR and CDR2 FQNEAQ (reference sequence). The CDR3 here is CASSLGRRDLELQHF. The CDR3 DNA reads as TGTGCCAGCAGCTTAGGGCGAAGGGACCTCGAGCTCCAGCATTTT.

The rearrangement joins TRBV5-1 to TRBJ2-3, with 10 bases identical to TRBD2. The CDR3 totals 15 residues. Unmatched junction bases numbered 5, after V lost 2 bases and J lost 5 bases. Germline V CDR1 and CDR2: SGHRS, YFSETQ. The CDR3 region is CASSFSGRAEDTQYF. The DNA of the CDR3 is TGCGCCAGCAGCTTCAGCGGGAGGGCGGAAGATACGCAGTATTTT.

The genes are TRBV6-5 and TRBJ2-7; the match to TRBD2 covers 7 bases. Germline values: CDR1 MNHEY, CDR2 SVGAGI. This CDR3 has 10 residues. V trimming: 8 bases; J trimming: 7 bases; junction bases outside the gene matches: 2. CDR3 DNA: TGTGCCAGCGGGGGGGGAGAGCAGTACTTC. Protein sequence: CASGGGEQYF.